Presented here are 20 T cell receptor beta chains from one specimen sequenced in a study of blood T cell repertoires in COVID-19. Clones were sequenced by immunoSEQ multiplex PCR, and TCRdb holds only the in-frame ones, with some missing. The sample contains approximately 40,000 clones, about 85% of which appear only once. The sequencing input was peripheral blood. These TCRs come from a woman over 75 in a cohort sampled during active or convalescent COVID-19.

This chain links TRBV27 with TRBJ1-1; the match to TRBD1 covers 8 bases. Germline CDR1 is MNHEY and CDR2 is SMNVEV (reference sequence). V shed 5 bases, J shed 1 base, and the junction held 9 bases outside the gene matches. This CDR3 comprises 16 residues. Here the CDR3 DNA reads TGTGCCAGCAGTCCATACCACGGACAGGGGAACACTGAAGCTTTCTTT. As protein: CASSPYHGQGNTEAFF.

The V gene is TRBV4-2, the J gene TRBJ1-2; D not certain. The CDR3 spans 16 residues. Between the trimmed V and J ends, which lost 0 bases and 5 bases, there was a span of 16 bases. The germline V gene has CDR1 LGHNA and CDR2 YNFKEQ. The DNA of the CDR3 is TGTGCCAGCAGCCAAGATCGTTATAGGCAGGAATATGGCTACACCTTC. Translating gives CASSQDRYRQEYGYTF.

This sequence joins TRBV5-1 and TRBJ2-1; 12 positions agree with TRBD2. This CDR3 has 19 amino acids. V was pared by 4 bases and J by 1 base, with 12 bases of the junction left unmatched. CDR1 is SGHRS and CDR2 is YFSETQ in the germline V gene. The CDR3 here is CASSPAPSGRAASYNEQFF. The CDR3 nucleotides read TGCGCCAGCAGCCCCGCCCCTAGCGGGAGGGCTGCGTCCTACAATGAGCAGTTCTTC.

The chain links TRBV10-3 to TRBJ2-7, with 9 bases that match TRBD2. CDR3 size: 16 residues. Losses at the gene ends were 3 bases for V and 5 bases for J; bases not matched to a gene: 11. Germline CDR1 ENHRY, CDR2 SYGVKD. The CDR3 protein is CAISEGKRTSADEQYF. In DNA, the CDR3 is TGTGCCATCAGTGAAGGTAAAAGGACTAGCGCCGACGAGCAGTACTTC.

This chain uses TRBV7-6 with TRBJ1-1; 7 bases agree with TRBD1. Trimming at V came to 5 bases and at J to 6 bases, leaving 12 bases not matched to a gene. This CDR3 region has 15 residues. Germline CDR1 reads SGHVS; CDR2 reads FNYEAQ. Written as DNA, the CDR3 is TGTGCCAGCAGCCCAGTACAGGGGAGAATCGCTGAAGCTTTCTTT. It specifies CASSPVQGRIAEAFF.

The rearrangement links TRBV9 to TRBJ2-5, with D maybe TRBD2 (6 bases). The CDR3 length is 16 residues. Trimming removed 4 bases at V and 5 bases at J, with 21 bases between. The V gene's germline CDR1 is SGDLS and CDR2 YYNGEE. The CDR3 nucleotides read TGTGCCAGCAGCCTTCTCGGAGGAGGGGCCACTGAGACCCAGTACTTC. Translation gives CASSLLGGGATETQYF.

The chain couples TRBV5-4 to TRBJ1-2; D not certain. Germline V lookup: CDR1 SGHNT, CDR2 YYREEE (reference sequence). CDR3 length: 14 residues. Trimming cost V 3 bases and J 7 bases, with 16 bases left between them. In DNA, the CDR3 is TGTGCCAGCAGCTCCGGCGGGGTTTTCGGTGGCTACACCTTC. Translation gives CASSSGGVFGGYTF.

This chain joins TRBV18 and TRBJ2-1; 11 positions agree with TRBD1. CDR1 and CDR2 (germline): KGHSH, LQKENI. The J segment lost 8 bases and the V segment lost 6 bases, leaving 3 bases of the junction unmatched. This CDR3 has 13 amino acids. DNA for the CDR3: TGTGCCAGCTCTCCGGGACAGGGGGATGAGCAGTTCTTC. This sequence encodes CASSPGQGDEQFF.

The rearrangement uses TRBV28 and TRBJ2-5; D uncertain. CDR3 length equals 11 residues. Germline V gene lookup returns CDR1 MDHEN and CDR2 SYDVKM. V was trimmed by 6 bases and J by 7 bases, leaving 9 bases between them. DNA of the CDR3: TGTGCCAGCAGCTCACCCGGGACCCAGTACTTC. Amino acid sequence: CASSSPGTQYF.

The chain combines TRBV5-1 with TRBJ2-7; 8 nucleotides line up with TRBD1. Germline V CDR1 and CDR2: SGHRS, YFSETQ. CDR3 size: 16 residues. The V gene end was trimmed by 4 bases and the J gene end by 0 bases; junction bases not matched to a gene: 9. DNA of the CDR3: TGCGCCAGCAGCATTACAGGGGGTGTGAGCTCCTACGAGCAGTACTTC. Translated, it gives CASSITGGVSSYEQYF. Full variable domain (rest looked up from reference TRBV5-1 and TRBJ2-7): KAGVTQTPRYLIKTRGQQVTLSCSPISGHRSVSWYQQTPGQGLQFLFEYFSETQRNKGNFPGRFSGRQFSNSRSEMNVSTLELGDSALYLCASSITGGVSSYEQYFGPGTRLTVT.

The chain's CDR3 is CASRTGTDASPLHF. For the CDR3, the DNA is TGTGCCAGCAGAACCGGGACAGACGCTTCACCCCTCCACTTT. The chain combines TRBV9 with TRBJ1-6, with TRBD1 matching 7 bases. The length of the CDR3 is 14 residues. With 5 bases clipped from V and 9 bases from J, the junction kept 8 bases outside the gene matches. The V gene's germline CDR1 is SGDLS and CDR2 YYNGEE.

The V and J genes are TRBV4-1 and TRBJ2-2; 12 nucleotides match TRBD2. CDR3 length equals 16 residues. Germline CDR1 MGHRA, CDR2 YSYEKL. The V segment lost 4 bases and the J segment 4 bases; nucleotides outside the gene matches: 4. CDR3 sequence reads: CASSPSGRVGTGELFF. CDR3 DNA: TGCGCCAGCAGCCCTAGCGGGAGGGTTGGCACCGGGGAGCTGTTTTTT.

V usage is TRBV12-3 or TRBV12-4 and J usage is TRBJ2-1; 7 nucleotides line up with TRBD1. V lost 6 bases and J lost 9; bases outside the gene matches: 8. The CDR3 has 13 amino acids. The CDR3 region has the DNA TGTGCCAGCAGCAAGGCAAACAGGGGTGAGCAGTTCTTC. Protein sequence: CASSKANRGEQFF.

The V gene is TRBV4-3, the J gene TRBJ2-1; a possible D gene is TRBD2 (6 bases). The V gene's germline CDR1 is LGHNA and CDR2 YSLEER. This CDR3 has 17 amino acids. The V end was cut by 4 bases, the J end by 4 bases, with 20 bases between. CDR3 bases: TGCGCCAGCAGCCCAATTATGGGTAGCGGCAAATACAATGAGCAGTTCTTC. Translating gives CASSPIMGSGKYNEQFF.

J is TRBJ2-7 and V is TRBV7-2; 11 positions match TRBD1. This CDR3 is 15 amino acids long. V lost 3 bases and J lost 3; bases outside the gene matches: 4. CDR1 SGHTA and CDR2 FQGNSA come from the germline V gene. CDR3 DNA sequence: TGTGCCAGCAGCTTGGACAGGGGGCAGCTCTACGAGCAGTACTTC. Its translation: CASSLDRGQLYEQYF.

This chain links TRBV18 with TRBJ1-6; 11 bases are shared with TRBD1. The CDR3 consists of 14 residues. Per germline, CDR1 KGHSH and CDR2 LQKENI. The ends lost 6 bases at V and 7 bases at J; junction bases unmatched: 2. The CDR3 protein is CASSGTGGNSPLHF. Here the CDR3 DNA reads TGTGCCAGCTCCGGGACAGGGGGGAATTCACCCCTCCACTTT.

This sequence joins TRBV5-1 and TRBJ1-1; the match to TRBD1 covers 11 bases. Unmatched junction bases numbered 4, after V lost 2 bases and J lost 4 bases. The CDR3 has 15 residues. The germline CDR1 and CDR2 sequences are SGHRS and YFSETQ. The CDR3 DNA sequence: TGCGCCAGCAGCTTAACCGGGACAGGGGGCACTGAAGCTTTCTTT. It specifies CASSLTGTGGTEAFF.

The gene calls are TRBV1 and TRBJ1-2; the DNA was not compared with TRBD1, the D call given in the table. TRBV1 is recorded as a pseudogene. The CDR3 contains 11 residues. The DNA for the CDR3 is TGCACCAGCGGACAGGGATATGGCTACACCTTC. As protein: CTSGQGYGYTF.

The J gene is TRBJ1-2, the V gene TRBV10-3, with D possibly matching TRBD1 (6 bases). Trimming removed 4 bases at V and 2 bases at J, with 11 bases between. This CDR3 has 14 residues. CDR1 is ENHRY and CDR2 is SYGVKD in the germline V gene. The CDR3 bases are TGTGCCATCAGTGTTGGCAGGGGCAACTATGGCTACACCTTC. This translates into CAISVGRGNYGYTF.

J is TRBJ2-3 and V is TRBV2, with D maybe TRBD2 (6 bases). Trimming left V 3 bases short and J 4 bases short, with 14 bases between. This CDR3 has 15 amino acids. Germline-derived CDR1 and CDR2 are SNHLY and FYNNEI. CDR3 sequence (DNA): TGTGCCAGCAGTGACGGCGGAGCGGGCCCAGATACGCAGTATTTT. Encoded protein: CASSDGGAGPDTQYF.